This T cell receptor beta chain was identified in a study of identifying expanded T cells in peripheral blood. The repertoire was sequenced with immunoSEQ multiplex PCR; TCRdb's copy has only in-frame clones and lacks some. The repertoire consists of about 86,000 clones, with about 85% occurring once and the leading ten covering roughly 4.1%. The V segment lost 5 bases and the J segment 6 bases; nucleotides outside the gene matches: 6. The CDR3 has 14 amino acids. Per germline, CDR1 SGHTA and CDR2 FQGNSA. The source is a person aged 18 to 75 in good health. Sequencing was done on a sample of blood. The V gene is TRBV7-2, the J gene TRBJ2-7; 11 nucleotides match TRBD2. CDR3 sequence (DNA): TGTGCCAGCAGCCCTCTAGCGGGGGGACGCGAGCAGTACTTC. Translating gives CASSPLAGGREQYF.